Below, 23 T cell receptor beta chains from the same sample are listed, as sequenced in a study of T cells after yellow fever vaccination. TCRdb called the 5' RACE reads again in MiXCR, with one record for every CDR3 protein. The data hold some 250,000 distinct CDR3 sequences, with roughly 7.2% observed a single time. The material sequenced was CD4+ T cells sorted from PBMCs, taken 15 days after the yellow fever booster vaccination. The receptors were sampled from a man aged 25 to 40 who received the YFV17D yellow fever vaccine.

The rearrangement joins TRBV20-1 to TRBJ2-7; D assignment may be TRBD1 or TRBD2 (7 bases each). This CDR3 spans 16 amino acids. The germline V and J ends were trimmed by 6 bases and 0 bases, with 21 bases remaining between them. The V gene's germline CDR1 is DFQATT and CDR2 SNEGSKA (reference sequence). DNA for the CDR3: TGCAGTGCCCAGGGGGGGGGATTCGGGATCTCCTACGAGCAGTACTTC. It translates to CSAQGGGFGISYEQYF.

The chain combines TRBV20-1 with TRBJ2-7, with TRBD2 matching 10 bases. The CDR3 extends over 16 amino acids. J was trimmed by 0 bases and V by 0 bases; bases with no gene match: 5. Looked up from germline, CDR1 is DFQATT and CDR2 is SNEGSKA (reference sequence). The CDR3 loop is CSARDMTSGFSYEQYF. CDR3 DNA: TGCAGTGCTAGAGATATGACTAGCGGGTTCTCCTACGAGCAGTACTTC.

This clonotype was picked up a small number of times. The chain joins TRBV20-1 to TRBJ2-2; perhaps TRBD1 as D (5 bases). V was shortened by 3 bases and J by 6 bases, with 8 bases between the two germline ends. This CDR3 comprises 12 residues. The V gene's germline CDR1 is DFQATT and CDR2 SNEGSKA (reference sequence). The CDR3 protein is CSASQGSGELFF. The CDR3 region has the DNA TGCAGTGCTAGCCAGGGATCCGGGGAGCTGTTTTTT.

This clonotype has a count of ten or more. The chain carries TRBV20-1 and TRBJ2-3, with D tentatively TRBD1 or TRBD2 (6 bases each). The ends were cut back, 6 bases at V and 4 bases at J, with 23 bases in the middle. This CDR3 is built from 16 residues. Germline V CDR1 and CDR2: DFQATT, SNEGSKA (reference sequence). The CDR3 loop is CSATSRWRDIADTQYF. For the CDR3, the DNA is TGCAGTGCCACTAGCAGGTGGCGGGACATCGCAGATACGCAGTATTTT.

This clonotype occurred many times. CDR3 nucleotides: TGTGCCACCAGCAGAGATAGGGGACTAGCGGGGCTCAATGAGCAGTTCTTC. Residues: CATSRDRGLAGLNEQFF. V gene TRBV15 combines with J gene TRBJ2-1, with TRBD2 matching over 13 bases. CDR1 is LNHNV, CDR2 YYDKDF, per germline (reference sequence). V lost 0 bases and J lost 6; bases outside the gene matches: 5. The CDR3 has 17 residues.

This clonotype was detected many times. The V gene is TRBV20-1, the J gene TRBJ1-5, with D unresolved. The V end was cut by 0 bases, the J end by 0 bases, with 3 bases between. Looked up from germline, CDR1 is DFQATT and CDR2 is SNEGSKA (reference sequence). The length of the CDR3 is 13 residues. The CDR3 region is CSARENSNQPQHF. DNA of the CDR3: TGCAGTGCTAGAGAAAATAGCAATCAGCCCCAGCATTTT.

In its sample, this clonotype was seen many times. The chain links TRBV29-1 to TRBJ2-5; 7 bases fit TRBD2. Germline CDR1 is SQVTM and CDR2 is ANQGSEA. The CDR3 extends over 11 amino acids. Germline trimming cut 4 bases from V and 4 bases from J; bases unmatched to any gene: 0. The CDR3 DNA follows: TGCAGCGTTGGGGGGGGAGAGACCCAGTACTTC. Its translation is CSVGGGETQYF.

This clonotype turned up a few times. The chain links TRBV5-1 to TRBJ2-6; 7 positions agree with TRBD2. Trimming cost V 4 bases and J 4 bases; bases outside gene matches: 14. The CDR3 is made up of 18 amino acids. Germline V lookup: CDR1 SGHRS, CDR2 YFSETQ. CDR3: CASSRTWSLADGANVLTF. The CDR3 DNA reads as TGCGCCAGCAGCCGGACTTGGAGCCTAGCGGACGGGGCCAACGTCCTGACTTTC.

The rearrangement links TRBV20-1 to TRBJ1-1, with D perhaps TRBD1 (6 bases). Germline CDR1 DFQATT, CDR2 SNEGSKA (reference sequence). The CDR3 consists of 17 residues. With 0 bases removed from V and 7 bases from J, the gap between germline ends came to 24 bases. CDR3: CSARDGGSRLGRSEAFF. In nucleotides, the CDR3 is TGCAGTGCTAGAGATGGGGGCAGCAGATTGGGTCGAAGTGAAGCTTTCTTT.

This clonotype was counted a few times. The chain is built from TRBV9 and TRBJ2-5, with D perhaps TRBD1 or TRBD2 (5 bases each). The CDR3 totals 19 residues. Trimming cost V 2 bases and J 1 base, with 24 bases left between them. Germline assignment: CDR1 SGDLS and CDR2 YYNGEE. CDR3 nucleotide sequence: TGTGCCAGCAGCGTCAAACCCTATATCCAGGGCGAGGGCCAAGAGACCCAGTACTTC. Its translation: CASSVKPYIQGEGQETQYF.

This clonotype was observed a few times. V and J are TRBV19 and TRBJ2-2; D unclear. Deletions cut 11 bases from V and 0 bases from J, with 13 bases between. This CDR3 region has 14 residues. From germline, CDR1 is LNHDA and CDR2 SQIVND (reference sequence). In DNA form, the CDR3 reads TGTGCCGTCCGAGACCGATCGAACACCGGGGAGCTGTTTTTT. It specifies CAVRDRSNTGELFF.

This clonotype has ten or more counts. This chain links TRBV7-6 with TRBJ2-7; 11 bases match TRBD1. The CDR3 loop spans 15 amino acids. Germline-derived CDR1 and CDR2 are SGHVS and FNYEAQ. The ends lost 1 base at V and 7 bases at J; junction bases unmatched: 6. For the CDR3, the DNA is TGTGCCAGCAGCTTAGAGGACAGGGGGCTACTTGAGCAGTACTTC. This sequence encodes CASSLEDRGLLEQYF.

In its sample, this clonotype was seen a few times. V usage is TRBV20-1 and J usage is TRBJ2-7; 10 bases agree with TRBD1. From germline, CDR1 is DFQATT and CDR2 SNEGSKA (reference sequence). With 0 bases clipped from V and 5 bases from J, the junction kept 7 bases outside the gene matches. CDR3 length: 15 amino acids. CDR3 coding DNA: TGCAGTGCTAGAGACCCGGGACAGGGGCCACACGAGCAGTACTTC. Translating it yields CSARDPGQGPHEQYF.

The CDR3 nucleotides are TGCGCCAGCAGCCAAGCCCTTCAGCGGGAAGGTGTCTATGAGCAGTTCTTC. It encodes CASSQALQREGVYEQFF. The chain is built from TRBV4-3 and TRBJ2-1, with 7 nucleotides matching TRBD2. J gave up 8 bases and V 1 base, and 14 bases lay outside the gene matches. The CDR3 spans 17 residues. Germline CDR1 LGHNA, CDR2 YSLEER.

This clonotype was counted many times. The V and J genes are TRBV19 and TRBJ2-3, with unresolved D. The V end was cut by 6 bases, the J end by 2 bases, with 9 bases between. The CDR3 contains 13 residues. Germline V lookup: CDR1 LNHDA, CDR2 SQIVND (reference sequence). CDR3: CASSLRPTDTQYF. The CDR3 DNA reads TGTGCCAGTAGCCTTCGACCCACAGATACGCAGTATTTT.

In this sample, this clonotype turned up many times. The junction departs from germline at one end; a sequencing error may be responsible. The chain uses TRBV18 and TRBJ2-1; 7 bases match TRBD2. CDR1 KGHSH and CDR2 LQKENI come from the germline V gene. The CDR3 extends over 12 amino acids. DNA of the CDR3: TGTGCCGGCTCCCCGCGGGAGAATGAGCAGTTCTTC. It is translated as CAGSPRENEQFF.

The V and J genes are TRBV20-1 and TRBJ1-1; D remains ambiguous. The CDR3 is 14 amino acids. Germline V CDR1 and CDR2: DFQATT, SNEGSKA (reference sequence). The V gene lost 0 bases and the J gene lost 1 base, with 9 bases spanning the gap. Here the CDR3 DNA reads TGCAGTGCTAGAGACCCCGCGGGGAACACTGAAGCTTTCTTT. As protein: CSARDPAGNTEAFF.

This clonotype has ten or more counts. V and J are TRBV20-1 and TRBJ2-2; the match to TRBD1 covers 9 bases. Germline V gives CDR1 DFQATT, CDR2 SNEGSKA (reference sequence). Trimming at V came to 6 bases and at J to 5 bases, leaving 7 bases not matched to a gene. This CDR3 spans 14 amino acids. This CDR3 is CSAQGQGLTGELFF. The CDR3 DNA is TGCAGTGCCCAGGGACAGGGTTTAACCGGGGAGCTGTTTTTT.

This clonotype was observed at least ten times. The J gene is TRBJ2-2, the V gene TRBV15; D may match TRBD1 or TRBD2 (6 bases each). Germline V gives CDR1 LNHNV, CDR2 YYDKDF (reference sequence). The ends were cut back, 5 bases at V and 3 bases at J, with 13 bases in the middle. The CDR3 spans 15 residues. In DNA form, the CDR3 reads TGTGCCACCAGCTGGGGGGCAGGGGACACCGGGGAGCTGTTTTTT. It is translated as CATSWGAGDTGELFF.

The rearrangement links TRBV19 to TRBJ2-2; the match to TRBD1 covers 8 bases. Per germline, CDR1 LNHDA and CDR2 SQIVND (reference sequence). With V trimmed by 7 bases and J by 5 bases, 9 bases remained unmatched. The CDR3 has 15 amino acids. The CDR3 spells CASIMDRVGTGELFF. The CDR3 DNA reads TGTGCCAGTATAATGGACAGGGTCGGGACCGGGGAGCTGTTTTTT.

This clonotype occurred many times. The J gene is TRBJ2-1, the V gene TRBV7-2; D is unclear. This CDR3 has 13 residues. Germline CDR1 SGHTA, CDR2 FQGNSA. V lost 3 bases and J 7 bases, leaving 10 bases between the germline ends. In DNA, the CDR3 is TGTGCCAGCAGCTTCCCCAAAAGGAATGAGCAGTTCTTC. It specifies CASSFPKRNEQFF.

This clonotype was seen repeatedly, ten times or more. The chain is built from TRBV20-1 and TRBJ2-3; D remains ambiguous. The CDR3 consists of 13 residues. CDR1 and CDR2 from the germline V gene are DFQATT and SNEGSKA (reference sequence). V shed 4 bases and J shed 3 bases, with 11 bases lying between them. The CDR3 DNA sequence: TGCAGTGCTATCCAACTCCGGACAGATACGCAGTATTTT. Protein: CSAIQLRTDTQYF.

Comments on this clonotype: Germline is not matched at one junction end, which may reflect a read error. The CDR3, as DNA: TGCGCCAGCAGCGCAGGGGGCGAGCAGTACTTC. The encoded protein is CASSAGGEQYF. The V call is TRBV25-1, the J call TRBJ2-7, with 7 bases fitting TRBD1. The germline gives CDR1 MGHDK, CDR2 SYGVNS. This CDR3 spans 11 amino acids.